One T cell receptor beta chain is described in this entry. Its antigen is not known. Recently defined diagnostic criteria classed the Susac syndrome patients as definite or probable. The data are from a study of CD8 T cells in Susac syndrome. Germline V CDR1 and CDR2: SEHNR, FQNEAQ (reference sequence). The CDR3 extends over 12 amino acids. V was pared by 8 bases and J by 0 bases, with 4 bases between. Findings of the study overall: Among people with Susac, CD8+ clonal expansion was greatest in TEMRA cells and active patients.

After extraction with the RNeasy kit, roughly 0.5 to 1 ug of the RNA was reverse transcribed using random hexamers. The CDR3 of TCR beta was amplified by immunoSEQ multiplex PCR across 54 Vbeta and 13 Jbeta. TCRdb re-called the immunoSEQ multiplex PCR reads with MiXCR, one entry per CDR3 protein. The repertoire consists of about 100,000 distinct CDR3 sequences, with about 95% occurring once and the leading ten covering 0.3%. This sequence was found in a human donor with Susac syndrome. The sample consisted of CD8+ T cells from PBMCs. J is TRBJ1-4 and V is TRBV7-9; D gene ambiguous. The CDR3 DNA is TGTGCCAGCGGAGCAACTAATGAAAAACTGTTTTTT. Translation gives CASGATNEKLFF. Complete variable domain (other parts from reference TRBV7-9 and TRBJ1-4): DTGVSQNPRHKITKRGQNVTFRCDPISEHNRLYWYRQTLGQGPEFLTYFQNEAQLEKSRLLSDRFSAERPKGSFSTLEIQRTEQGDSAMYLCASGATNEKLFFGSGTQLSVL.